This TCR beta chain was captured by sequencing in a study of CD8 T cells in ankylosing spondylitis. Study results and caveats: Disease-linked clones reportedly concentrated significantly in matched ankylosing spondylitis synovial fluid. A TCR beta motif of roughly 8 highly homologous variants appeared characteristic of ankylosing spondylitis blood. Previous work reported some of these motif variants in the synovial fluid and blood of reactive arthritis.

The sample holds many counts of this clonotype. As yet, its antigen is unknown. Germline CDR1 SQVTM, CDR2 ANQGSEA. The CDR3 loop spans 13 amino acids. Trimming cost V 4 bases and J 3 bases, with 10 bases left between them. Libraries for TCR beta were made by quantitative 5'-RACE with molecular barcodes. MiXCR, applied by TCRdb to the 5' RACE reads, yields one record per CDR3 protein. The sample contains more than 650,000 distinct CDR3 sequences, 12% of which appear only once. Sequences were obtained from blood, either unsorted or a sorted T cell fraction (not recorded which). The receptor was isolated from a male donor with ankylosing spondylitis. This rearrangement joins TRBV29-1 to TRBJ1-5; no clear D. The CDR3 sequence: CSVATDFNQPQHF. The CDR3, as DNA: TGCAGCGTTGCAACAGATTTCAATCAGCCCCAGCATTTT.